The 2 T cell receptor beta chains in this list originate from one sample, sequenced in a study of tumor and adjacent non-tumor tissue in lung cancer. This sample's RNA came from whole unsorted tissue. Distant lung tissue was collected more than 3 cm away from the tumor edge. A modified ARM-PCR protocol with three rounds of nested PCR amplified TCRbeta. TCRdb recomputed calls from the multiplex PCR reads with MiXCR, one row per CDR3 protein. This sample carries under 75,000 distinct CDR3 sequences, about two thirds of them seen once, and the ten largest clones take roughly a quarter. Sequencing input: distant non-tumor lung tissue. The receptors come from a woman in her fifties or sixties with non-small cell lung cancer.

This clonotype was recorded many times. This chain joins TRBV5-6 and TRBJ1-2, with a possible D match to TRBD1 (6 bases). The V end was cut by 1 base, the J end by 6 bases, with 19 bases between. The CDR3 has 16 amino acids. Germline V CDR1 and CDR2: SGHDT, YYEEEE. The CDR3 region is CASSLYERGTFHGYTF. In DNA, the CDR3 is TGTGCCAGCAGCTTGTACGAGAGGGGGACCTTCCATGGCTACACCTTC.

Comments on this clonotype: It may be a read error: a sequence one base away is much more abundant. Because it lacks the conserved phenylalanine or tryptophan at the end, this CDR3 is likely a read error. V and J are TRBV15 and TRBJ2-5; 8 nucleotides line up with TRBD2. The CDR3 is 16 residues long. The junction had 9 bases not matched to a gene; V was cut back by 4 bases and J by 2 bases. Germline CDR1 and CDR2: LNHNV and YYDKDF (reference sequence). CDR3 amino acids: CATSTWTGGPQETQYI. The CDR3 DNA follows: TGTGCCACCAGCACGTGGACGGGAGGGCCACAAGAGACCCAGTACATC.